Below, 20 T cell receptor beta chains from the same sample are listed, as sequenced in a study of lymphopenia after photon versus proton radiotherapy. Measured with immunoSEQ multiplex PCR; TCRdb has only the in-frame clones, and not every one. The data contain some 20,000 clones, about 90% of them singletons. Sample: peripheral blood, taken from a patient treated with photon-based radiotherapy. The receptors were gathered from a man in his 60s with pancreatic cancer.

The chain employs TRBV19 and TRBJ2-5, with D possibly matching TRBD2 (7 bases). CDR1 is LNHDA and CDR2 is SQIVND in the germline V gene (reference sequence). This CDR3 is built from 12 residues. The V end was cut by 5 bases, the J end by 5 bases, with 9 bases between. DNA for the CDR3: TGTGCCAGTAGTGGGGGGGCGGAGACCCAGTACTTC. Its translation: CASSGGAETQYF.

The gene calls are TRBV6-5 and TRBJ2-1; D ambiguous. The CDR3 is 13 residues long. Germline values: CDR1 MNHEY, CDR2 SVGAGI. Trimming pared 2 bases from V and 2 bases from J, leaving 4 bases between. CDR3 sequence (DNA): TGTGCCAGCAGTTACGAGGCCTACAATGAGCAGTTCTTC. Protein product: CASSYEAYNEQFF.

The chain couples TRBV14 to TRBJ2-1; 10 nucleotides align to TRBD2. CDR3 length equals 13 residues. The trim removed 1 base at V and 14 bases at J, leaving 5 bases unmatched. Per the germline V gene, CDR1 is SGHDN and CDR2 is FVKESK. The DNA of the CDR3 is TGTGCCAGCAGCCAAGCTCTAGCGGGGGACGAGTTCTTC. Translated: CASSQALAGDEFF.

About this clone: Distinct nucleotide sequences in the sample also encode this CDR3. The rearrangement joins TRBV18 to TRBJ1-2; 10 bases fit TRBD1. Germline CDR1 is KGHSH and CDR2 is LQKENI. The CDR3 loop spans 14 amino acids. J was trimmed by 3 bases and V by 4 bases; bases with no gene match: 2. The CDR3: CASSRQGADYGYTF. The CDR3 DNA reads TGTGCCAGCTCACGACAGGGGGCTGACTATGGCTACACCTTC.

The chain couples TRBV9 to TRBJ2-6, with unresolved D. Deletions cut 1 base from V and 1 base from J, with 6 bases between. The CDR3 runs 15 residues. Germline CDR1 reads SGDLS; CDR2 reads YYNGEE. CDR3 DNA sequence: TGTGCCAGCAGCGTATCGCATTCTGGGGCCAACGTCCTGACTTTC. Amino acids: CASSVSHSGANVLTF.

The rearrangement uses TRBV4-3 and TRBJ2-7, with 7 bases matching TRBD1. The CDR3 covers 15 residues. V was clipped by 4 bases and J by 0 bases; unmatched bases: 6. In germline, CDR1 is LGHNA, CDR2 YSLEER. The CDR3 nucleotides are TGCGCCAGCAGCCTGCAACAGGGGAGCTCCTACGAGCAGTACTTC. It yields the protein CASSLQQGSSYEQYF.

This chain uses TRBV10-3 with TRBJ2-7, with 12 bases matching TRBD1. Germline V gene lookup returns CDR1 ENHRY and CDR2 SYGVKD. CDR3 length: 16 residues. V lost 2 bases, J lost 4 bases, and 6 bases stayed unmatched. CDR3 bases: TGTGCCATCAGTGAGCCCGGGACAGGGGGCTCGTACGAGCAGTACTTC. Translated: CAISEPGTGGSYEQYF.

V gene TRBV12-5 combines with J gene TRBJ2-3; the D is unclear. Germline CDR1 is LGHNT and CDR2 is FRNRAP. V lost 6 bases and J 2 bases, leaving 6 bases between the germline ends. This CDR3 region has 12 residues. The CDR3 here is CASGSTTDTQYF. DNA of the CDR3: TGTGCTAGTGGGTCCACCACAGATACGCAGTATTTT.

V and J are TRBV5-6 and TRBJ2-3, with D perhaps TRBD1 or TRBD2 (6 bases each). The CDR3 runs 14 residues. The ends were cut back, 5 bases at V and 3 bases at J, with 13 bases in the middle. CDR1 and CDR2 from the germline V gene are SGHDT and YYEEEE. This CDR3 is CASRGRGGTDTQYF. Written as DNA, the CDR3 is TGTGCCAGCAGAGGACGAGGGGGGACAGATACGCAGTATTTT.

The gene calls are TRBV6-1 and TRBJ2-4; D might be TRBD1 (6 bases). The V gene's germline CDR1 is MNHNS and CDR2 SASEGT. The length of the CDR3 is 15 residues. V was cut by 6 bases and J by 5 bases, with 17 bases left in between. CDR3 region: CASSYRAQVENIQYF. CDR3 nucleotide sequence: TGTGCCAGCAGCTACAGGGCCCAAGTAGAAAACATTCAGTACTTC.

The genes are TRBV6-1 and TRBJ2-7, with 7 bases matching TRBD1. V trimming: 3 bases; J trimming: 0 bases; junction bases outside the gene matches: 14. The CDR3 has 18 amino acids. The germline CDR1 and CDR2 sequences are MNHNS and SASEGT. CDR3 sequence (DNA): TGTGCCAGCAGTGATGTTAAAGGGGGCCTACCCGACTCCTACGAGCAGTACTTC. It codes for CASSDVKGGLPDSYEQYF.

The chain joins TRBV4-3 to TRBJ2-2; TRBD1 matches 10 bases. CDR1 is LGHNA and CDR2 is YSLEER in the germline V gene. Trimming removed 4 bases from V and 6 bases from J; junction bases left unmatched: 8. This CDR3 is built from 16 residues. The CDR3: CASSPPPGQGPGELFF. The CDR3 DNA reads TGCGCCAGCAGCCCCCCTCCGGGACAGGGGCCCGGGGAGCTGTTTTTT.

The sample holds a few counts of this clone. The chain is built from TRBV25-1 and TRBJ1-6; 7 nucleotides agree with TRBD1. Germline CDR1 and CDR2: MGHDK and SYGVNS. This CDR3 has 13 residues. Unmatched junction bases numbered 3, after V lost 6 bases and J lost 7 bases. In DNA form, the CDR3 reads TGTGCCAGCAGGCGGGACAGAAATTCACCCCTCCACTTT. Translation gives CASRRDRNSPLHF.

The chain recombines TRBV5-1 with TRBJ2-7, with D maybe TRBD2 (5 bases). Germline V gives CDR1 SGHRS, CDR2 YFSETQ. The V end lost 4 bases, the J end lost 2 bases, and 13 bases lay between the germline ends. CDR3 length: 14 residues. The DNA of the CDR3 is TGCGCCAGCAGCATGCGGACCGGGACCTACGAGCAGTACTTC. Protein: CASSMRTGTYEQYF. Based on the CDR3 plus reference TRBV5-1 and TRBJ2-7, the full variable domain is KAGVTQTPRYLIKTRGQQVTLSCSPISGHRSVSWYQQTPGQGLQFLFEYFSETQRNKGNFPGRFSGRQFSNSRSEMNVSTLELGDSALYLCASSMRTGTYEQYFGPGTRLTVT.

The genes are TRBV5-1 and TRBJ2-7, with TRBD1 matching 7 bases. Trimming removed 4 bases from V and 5 bases from J; junction bases left unmatched: 12. The CDR3 has 15 residues. In germline, CDR1 is SGHRS, CDR2 YFSETQ. The CDR3 spells CASSKVSGGLDEQYF. The CDR3 nucleotides read TGCGCCAGCAGCAAAGTTTCAGGGGGATTGGACGAGCAGTACTTC.

The chain carries TRBV29-1 and TRBJ2-1; D uncertain. The V end lost 6 bases, the J end lost 1 base, and 10 bases lay between the germline ends. Germline V gene lookup returns CDR1 SQVTM and CDR2 ANQGSEA. The CDR3 is made up of 13 amino acids. The CDR3, as DNA: TGCAGCGTGCTACTTATATCCTACAATGAGCAGTTCTTC. Translation gives CSVLLISYNEQFF.

This sequence joins TRBV29-1 and TRBJ2-1, with 7 bases identical to TRBD1. The length of the CDR3 is 15 residues. The J segment lost 5 bases and the V segment lost 2 bases, leaving 9 bases of the junction unmatched. Germline values: CDR1 SQVTM, CDR2 ANQGSEA. CDR3 nucleotides: TGCAGCGTTGAACTCCCGACAGGGAACCACAATGAGCAGTTCTTC. It specifies CSVELPTGNHNEQFF.

This rearrangement joins TRBV7-9 to TRBJ1-1; 11 nucleotides agree with TRBD1. Unmatched junction bases numbered 3, after V lost 2 bases and J lost 4 bases. The CDR3 covers 15 residues. In germline, CDR1 is SEHNR, CDR2 FQNEAQ (reference sequence). The CDR3 is CASSLLGTGGTEAFF. CDR3 in DNA: TGTGCCAGCAGCTTACTCGGGACAGGGGGCACTGAAGCTTTCTTT. The complete variable domain, with remaining parts taken from reference TRBV7-9 and TRBJ1-1, reads DTGVSQNPRHKITKRGQNVTFRCDPISEHNRLYWYRQTLGQGPEFLTYFQNEAQLEKSRLLSDRFSAERPKGSFSTLEIQRTEQGDSAMYLCASSLLGTGGTEAFFGQGTRLTVV.

This clone has only one observation. This chain joins TRBV6-1 and TRBJ1-2; D is uncertain. V lost 8 bases and J lost 6, with 22 bases in between. The CDR3 extends over 15 amino acids. Germline loops: CDR1 MNHNS, CDR2 SASEGT. In nucleotides, the CDR3 is TGTGCCAGCCTGAATTTTGCTGGGGAGAATCATGGCTACACCTTC. Translation: CASLNFAGENHGYTF.

V usage is TRBV30 and J usage is TRBJ2-1; a weak D match, TRBD1 (6 bases). Trimming stripped 8 bases from V and 6 bases from J, with 11 bases between. The germline V gene has CDR1 GTSNPN and CDR2 SVGIG (reference sequence). This CDR3 has 11 amino acids. In DNA form, the CDR3 reads TGTGCCGGGAACAGGGTCAATGAGCAGTTCTTC. Translation gives CAGNRVNEQFF.